The rows below give T cell receptor beta chains drawn from one sample of a study of CD4 T cells in relation to SARS-CoV-2 and coronaviruses. TCRdb's table, derived via immunoSEQ multiplex PCR, lists solely in-frame clones and lacks some. The data hold roughly 30,000 clones, with 78% observed a single time. Antigen specificity for these receptors is unknown. What was sequenced was CD4+ T cells from PBMCs, cultured in vitro. Every receptor here comes from a human donor in good health. The CDR3 runs from the conserved cysteine through the conserved F or W. The D gene is left open where the match is weak. Clone sizes are given selectively: once, few, many, or a class where the clone is expanded.

d_gene | j_gene | v_gene | abundance | CDR3aa | CDR3nt
TRBD2 | TRBJ2-3 | TRBV4-2 | - | CASSRRGIAGEGDTQYF | TGTGCCAGCAGCCGACGAGGAATAGCGGGAGAAGGGGATACGCAGTATTTT
TRBD1 | TRBJ1-6 | TRBV25-1 | - | CASSVGTGGNNSPLHF | TGTGCCAGCAGTGTGGGGACAGGGGGGAATAATTCACCCCTCCACTTT
- | TRBJ1-2 | TRBV7-9 | - | CASSSALIYGYTF | TGTGCCAGCAGCTCCGCCTTGATCTATGGCTACACCTTC
TRBD1 | TRBJ1-1 | TRBV15 | - | CATSRGQGALSEAFF | TGTGCCACCAGCAGGGGACAGGGGGCTTTGTCTGAAGCTTTCTTT
- | TRBJ2-7 | TRBV3-1/TRBV3-2 | - | CASSQDRGARQYF | TGTGCCAGCAGCCAAGATCGGGGGGCTAGGCAGTACTTC
- | TRBJ1-5 | TRBV16 | - | CASSQSGQSNQPQHF | TGTGCCAGCAGCCAATCCGGGCAGAGCAATCAGCCCCAGCATTTT
- | TRBJ1-2 | TRBV4-1 | few | CASSRPDINYGYTF | TGCGCCAGCAGCCGACCGGACATTAACTATGGCTACACCTTC
TRBD1 | TRBJ1-5 | TRBV7-2 | - | CASSSGLTGASNQPQHF | TGTGCCAGCAGCTCGGGGTTGACAGGGGCGAGCAATCAGCCCCAGCATTTT
- | TRBJ1-5 | TRBV7-2 | - | CASSLDRVEPQHF | TGTGCCAGCAGCTTAGATCGGGTTGAACCCCAGCATTTT
- | TRBJ2-1 | TRBV6-5 | - | CASSSPRQVNNEQFF | TGTGCCAGCAGTTCTCCCCGACAGGTAAACAATGAGCAGTTCTTC
- | TRBJ2-5 | TRBV5-4 | - | CASSLAGQQWTQYF | TGTGCCAGCAGCCTGGCGGGGCAGCAGTGGACCCAGTACTTC
- | TRBJ2-7 | TRBV5-6 | - | CASSLRSYEQYF | TGTGCCAGCAGCCTAAGAAGTTACGAGCAGTACTTC
TRBD2 | TRBJ2-5 | TRBV7-7 | few | CASSPAGRETQYF | TGTGCCAGCAGTCCAGCGGGGCGAGAGACCCAGTACTTC
TRBD1 | TRBJ1-2 | TRBV6-5 | once | CASRAGTGSNYGYTF | TGTGCCAGCAGGGCCGGGACAGGTAGTAACTATGGCTACACCTTC
- | TRBJ2-5 | TRBV3-1/TRBV3-2 | - | CASSRGPQETQYF | TGTGCCAGCAGCCGAGGACCACAAGAGACCCAGTACTTC
TRBD1 | TRBJ2-1 | TRBV6-5 | - | CASGRPGGEQFF | TGTGCCAGCGGCCGCCCAGGGGGTGAGCAGTTCTTC
- | TRBJ2-3 | TRBV18 | - | CASSRGSLDTQYF | TGTGCCAGCTCACGTGGCTCCCTAGATACGCAGTATTTT
- | TRBJ1-1 | TRBV7-8 | - | CASSYQRILNTEAFF | TGTGCCAGCAGCTACCAGAGGATCTTAAACACTGAAGCTTTCTTT
- | TRBJ1-5 | TRBV7-2 | - | CASSLQGRQPQHF | TGTGCCAGCAGCCTACAGGGTAGACAGCCCCAGCATTTT
- | TRBJ1-1 | TRBV6-1 | - | CASSEGDHMGTEAFF | TGTGCCAGCAGTGAAGGAGACCATATGGGGACTGAAGCTTTCTTT
- | TRBJ2-2 | TRBV7-9 | few | CASSLVSNTGELFF | TGTGCCAGCAGCCTCGTCAGTAACACCGGGGAGCTGTTTTTT
TRBD2 | TRBJ2-1 | TRBV4-3 | - | CASSQDLVSGRGNNEQFF | TGCGCCAGCAGCCAAGATCTGGTTAGCGGGAGGGGCAACAATGAGCAGTTCTTC
- | TRBJ1-6 | TRBV30 | - | CAWSVSGNSYNSPLHF | TGTGCCTGGAGTGTGTCGGGGAACTCCTATAATTCACCCCTCCACTTT
- | TRBJ1-2 | TRBV5-4 | - | CASSSGINYGYTF | TGTGCCAGCAGCAGCGGGATTAACTATGGCTACACCTTC
TRBD2 | TRBJ2-1 | TRBV3-1/TRBV3-2 | few | CASSRQSGRAWNEQFF | TGTGCCAGCAGCCGACAAAGCGGGAGGGCCTGGAATGAGCAGTTCTTC
- | TRBJ2-1 | TRBV3-1/TRBV3-2 | - | CASSQGRGSYNEQFF | TGTGCCAGCAGCCAAGGCCGGGGCTCCTACAATGAGCAGTTCTTC